The 28 T cell receptor beta chains in this list originate from one sample, sequenced in a study of T cell repertoires in cytomegalovirus infection. TCRdb called the reads again in MiXCR, with one record for every CDR3 protein. The sample yields about a million distinct CDR3 sequences, roughly 30% seen once. No antigen has been assigned to these receptors. Sequences were derived from cultured CD8+ T cells from PBMCs, sampled from culture after CMV antigen stimulation. The receptors originated from a human donor in good health (CMV status not recorded). Some clones in this sample may be carry-over from other donors' samples.

This sequence joins TRBV19 and TRBJ2-3; TRBD1 matches at 9 bases. Losses at the gene ends were 3 bases for V and 1 base for J; bases not matched to a gene: 5. The CDR3 sequence is 16 residues long. Germline CDR1 is LNHDA and CDR2 is SQIVND (reference sequence). Written as DNA, the CDR3 is TGTGCCAGTAGTATCGTCGACAGGGGGGGCACAGATACGCAGTATTTT. It translates to CASSIVDRGGTDTQYF.

This clonotype was seen a handful of times. V and J are TRBV7-2 and TRBJ1-3; TRBD1 aligns across 8 bases. Per the germline V gene, CDR1 is SGHTA and CDR2 is FQGNSA. The ends lost 3 bases at V and 3 bases at J; junction bases unmatched: 13. The CDR3 sequence is 18 residues long. The CDR3 DNA reads as TGTGCCAGCAGCTTTAAAGGGGCAGGGGGCGGTTATGGAAACACCATATATTTT. Residues: CASSFKGAGGGYGNTIYF.

The chain couples TRBV7-9 to TRBJ2-1; TRBD1 matches at 9 bases. Germline-derived CDR1 and CDR2 are SEHNR and FQNEAQ (reference sequence). The length of the CDR3 is 16 residues. The ends lost 5 bases at V and 6 bases at J; junction bases unmatched: 11. Here the CDR3 DNA reads TGTGCCAGCAGCCCGGCGGACAGGGGACACCTCAATGAGCAGTTCTTC. Its translation: CASSPADRGHLNEQFF.

This clonotype was seen only a few times. This chain joins TRBV6-2 or TRBV6-3 and TRBJ2-1; 7 bases match TRBD2. CDR3 length equals 13 residues. The junction had 5 bases not matched to a gene; V was cut back by 6 bases and J by 6 bases. Per germline, CDR1 MNHEY and CDR2 SVGEGT. The CDR3 region has the DNA TGTGCCAGCAGGCTAGGGAGGGGCAATGAGCAGTTCTTC. Its protein product is CASRLGRGNEQFF.

This clonotype showed up many times. The rearrangement joins TRBV10-3 to TRBJ2-3; D may be TRBD1 (6 bases). The germline V gene has CDR1 ENHRY and CDR2 SYGVKD. Trimming took 6 bases from V and 0 from J, leaving 28 bases between them. This CDR3 comprises 20 residues. DNA of the CDR3: TGTGCCATCAGAATAGGACAGCCCAACTCGTTATCCCTTAGCACAGATACGCAGTATTTT. As protein: CAIRIGQPNSLSLSTDTQYF.

In its sample, this clonotype was seen once. The V gene is TRBV27, the J gene TRBJ1-2, with a tentative D call TRBD1 (5 bases). Germline lookup yields CDR1 MNHEY and CDR2 SMNVEV (reference sequence). Trimming shortened V by 4 bases and J by 2 bases, and 14 bases separated the two germline ends. This CDR3 has 15 residues. Written as DNA, the CDR3 is TGTGCCAGCAGTTCCTCGGGGGGGTTGAACTATGGCTACACCTTC. It translates to CASSSSGGLNYGYTF.

This chain connects TRBV9 to TRBJ2-7; 7 bases line up with TRBD1. Per germline, CDR1 SGDLS and CDR2 YYNGEE. After removal of 0 bases from V and 9 bases from J, the junction contained 12 bases not matched to a gene. This CDR3 is built from 15 residues. The CDR3 is CASSVGQGSATGQYF. The DNA for the CDR3 is TGTGCCAGCAGCGTAGGACAGGGTAGCGCGACAGGGCAGTACTTC.

J is TRBJ2-1 and V is TRBV19; TRBD2 agrees at 10 bases. Germline CDR1 and CDR2: LNHDA and SQIVND (reference sequence). The CDR3 contains 14 residues. V lost 7 bases and J lost 5; bases outside the gene matches: 5. CDR3 sequence: CASIASGGNNEQFF. The CDR3, as DNA: TGTGCCAGTATAGCTAGCGGGGGTAACAATGAGCAGTTCTTC.

This clonotype was seen at least ten times. The chain employs TRBV7-2 and TRBJ2-7, with 7 bases matching TRBD1. This CDR3 comprises 16 residues. The V gene end was trimmed by 4 bases and the J gene end by 5 bases; junction bases not matched to a gene: 14. The germline V gene encodes CDR1 SGHTA and CDR2 FQGNSA. The CDR3 sequence is CASSSNRGMRAHEQYF. The DNA for the CDR3 is TGTGCCAGCAGCTCCAACAGGGGCATGCGTGCCCACGAGCAGTACTTC.

CDR3 bases: TGTGCCAGCAGTGGAAGGGGGCACTATGGCTACACCTTC. Amino acid sequence: CASSGRGHYGYTF. V usage is TRBV6-5 and J usage is TRBJ1-2, with 7 bases fitting TRBD1. Germline V CDR1 and CDR2: MNHEY, SVGAGI. Germline trimming cut 5 bases from V and 3 bases from J; bases unmatched to any gene: 3. The CDR3 has 13 residues.

This chain links TRBV6-6 with TRBJ1-5; perhaps TRBD1 as D (6 bases). The germline V and J ends were trimmed by 0 bases and 1 base, with 13 bases remaining between them. CDR3 length: 17 residues. From germline, CDR1 is MNHNY and CDR2 SVGAGI (reference sequence). CDR3 amino acids: CASSYSVRGMSNQPQHF. The CDR3 DNA is TGTGCCAGCAGTTACTCTGTCAGGGGCATGAGCAATCAGCCCCAGCATTTT.

This clonotype was picked up many times. The V gene is TRBV7-8, the J gene TRBJ2-1; D possibly matches TRBD1 or TRBD2 (6 bases each). The V end was cut by 5 bases, the J end by 6 bases, with 17 bases between. The germline CDR1 and CDR2 sequences are SGHVS and FQNEAQ. The CDR3 contains 15 residues. CDR3 protein: CASSMTGAPSNEQFF. CDR3 coding DNA: TGTGCCAGCAGCATGACGGGGGCTCCGAGCAATGAGCAGTTCTTC.

The chain joins TRBV7-9 to TRBJ1-2; D gene ambiguous. The V end was cut by 4 bases, the J end by 1 base, with 7 bases between. Germline V gives CDR1 SEHNR, CDR2 FQNEAQ (reference sequence). The CDR3 extends over 13 amino acids. The CDR3 region is CASSSPVNYGYTF. CDR3 sequence (DNA): TGTGCCAGCAGCTCCCCCGTTAACTATGGCTACACCTTC.

This clonotype was picked up one time. This chain uses TRBV29-1 with TRBJ2-1, with TRBD2 as a possible D gene (6 bases). Germline loops: CDR1 SQVTM, CDR2 ANQGSEA. Trimming shortened V by 4 bases and J by 5 bases, and 9 bases separated the two germline ends. This CDR3 spans 12 amino acids. The chain's CDR3 is CSVVGLDNEQFF. Here the CDR3 DNA reads TGCAGCGTTGTGGGACTCGACAATGAGCAGTTCTTC.

The table lists this clonotype with a count of one. The rearrangement links TRBV5-8 to TRBJ2-5, with D possibly being TRBD2 (5 bases). This CDR3 comprises 16 residues. Between the trimmed V and J ends, which lost 1 base and 4 bases, there was a span of 17 bases. Per germline, CDR1 SGHTS and CDR2 YDEGEE. This CDR3 reads CASSLLWTPQSETQYF. The DNA of the CDR3 is TGTGCCAGCAGCTTGCTCTGGACTCCCCAATCAGAGACCCAGTACTTC.

This clonotype was counted between two and nine times. J is TRBJ2-7 and V is TRBV11-3; 8 bases align to TRBD1. With 5 bases clipped from V and 4 bases from J, the junction kept 13 bases outside the gene matches. The V gene's germline CDR1 is SGHNT and CDR2 YENEEA. The CDR3 is made up of 16 amino acids. CDR3 protein: CASSPHGRDRWYEQYV. The CDR3 DNA follows: TGTGCCAGCAGCCCCCACGGCAGGGACAGGTGGTACGAGCAGTACGTC.

This chain joins TRBV6-2 or TRBV6-3 and TRBJ2-7, with TRBD1 matching over 7 bases. The CDR3 is 14 residues long. Germline CDR1 MNHEY, CDR2 SVGEGT. The V gene end was trimmed by 0 bases and the J gene end by 7 bases; junction bases not matched to a gene: 6. The DNA for the CDR3 is TGTGCCAGCAGTTACTCCCCACAGGGGCGGGAGCAGTACGTC. This gives the protein CASSYSPQGREQYV.

This clonotype was seen at least ten times. This chain links TRBV12-3 or TRBV12-4 with TRBJ1-5; TRBD1 is a possible D gene (5 bases). The V gene lost 8 bases and the J gene lost 2 bases, with 22 bases spanning the gap. The CDR3 length is 17 residues. DNA for the CDR3: TGTGCCAGCGGGATGATGGGCAGCGGAGGGGGCAATCAGCCCCAGCATTTT. Encoded protein: CASGMMGSGGGNQPQHF.

The chain joins TRBV19 to TRBJ2-7; D is uncertain. Trimming took off 5 bases at V and 4 bases at J, with 15 bases between the two ends. This CDR3 comprises 14 residues. The germline gives CDR1 LNHDA, CDR2 SQIVND (reference sequence). For the CDR3, the DNA is TGTGCCAGTAGTCCCTTGAACCCCAGATACGAGCAGTACTTC. This encodes CASSPLNPRYEQYF.

The rearrangement uses TRBV10-3 and TRBJ2-3; D may be TRBD2 (6 bases). Germline CDR1 reads ENHRY; CDR2 reads SYGVKD. This CDR3 contains 16 residues. Trimming cost V 10 bases and J 1 base, with 21 bases left between them. The DNA for the CDR3 is TGTGCCACCAACCTTAAGGGAGGAGTTGGCACAGATACGCAGTATTTT. Protein product: CATNLKGGVGTDTQYF.

Remarks on this clonotype: Possible read error: a much larger clone is one base away. The chain recombines TRBV11-2 with TRBJ2-2; D assignment may be TRBD1 or TRBD2 (5 bases each). Trimming left V 4 bases short and J 1 base short, with 13 bases between. The germline V gene encodes CDR1 SGHAT and CDR2 FQNNGV. The CDR3 is 16 residues long. For the CDR3, the DNA is TGTGCCAGCAGCTCGGCAGGGACCATGAACACCGGGGAGCTGTTTTTT. This sequence encodes CASSSAGTMNTGELFF.

This clonotype was counted only a few times. The chain uses TRBV6-5 and TRBJ1-2, with D tentatively TRBD1 (5 bases). Germline CDR1 and CDR2: MNHEY and SVGAGI. CDR3 size: 14 residues. V dropped 7 bases and J dropped 2 bases, with 14 bases sitting between them. The CDR3 nucleotides read TGTGCCAGCACCCCCTCGGCAGGGAACTATGGCTACACCTTC. As protein: CASTPSAGNYGYTF.

The chain couples TRBV12-3 or TRBV12-4 to TRBJ1-2; TRBD1 agrees at 10 bases. The CDR3 consists of 14 residues. V shed 7 bases, J shed 4 bases, and the junction held 6 bases outside the gene matches. The CDR3: CASNTGQGVYGYTF. CDR3 DNA sequence: TGTGCCAGCAATACTGGACAGGGGGTCTATGGCTACACCTTC.

The chain uses TRBV6-2 or TRBV6-3 and TRBJ1-1; D is uncertain. The CDR3 sequence is 12 residues long. Germline V gives CDR1 MNHEY, CDR2 SVGEGT. V was shortened by 5 bases and J by 10 bases, with 14 bases between the two germline ends. The DNA of the CDR3 is TGTGCCAGCAGTACCCGGCGGTTTATAGCTTTCTTT. Its protein product is CASSTRRFIAFF.

The chain employs TRBV5-5 and TRBJ1-1; D gene unclear. In germline, CDR1 is SGHKS, CDR2 YYEKEE (reference sequence). CDR3 length: 18 residues. V lost 2 bases and J 0 bases, leaving 20 bases between the germline ends. The CDR3 DNA is TGTGCCAGCAGCTTCCCCGAGTCCGCCCTTCTGATGAACACTGAAGCTTTCTTT. Encoded protein: CASSFPESALLMNTEAFF.

The chain joins TRBV2 to TRBJ2-2; D unclear. Germline CDR1 reads SNHLY; CDR2 reads FYNNEI. CDR3 size: 18 residues. V shed 0 bases and J shed 1 base, with 15 bases lying between them. The CDR3 DNA follows: TGTGCCAGCAGTGAAGCGGGGTGGGGAAGGCGGAACACCGGGGAGCTGTTTTTT. This encodes CASSEAGWGRRNTGELFF.

This clonotype was observed a handful of times. One junction end disagrees with the germline gene, perhaps due to a read error. V usage is TRBV7-7 and J usage is TRBJ2-1; D remains unclear. The CDR3 spans 13 residues. Germline CDR1 and CDR2: SSHAT and FNYEAQ (reference sequence). CDR3 bases: TGTGCTAGCAGCTTAGGTTCGCGGCGTGAGCAGTTCTTC. This gives the protein CASSLGSRREQFF.

The chain has TRBV7-4 and TRBJ2-7; D perhaps matches TRBD1 (6 bases). There are 15 residues in the CDR3. V lost 5 bases and J lost 2, with 16 bases in between. CDR1 is SGHVT and CDR2 is SQSDAQ in the germline V gene. The CDR3 protein is CASSDPGQGTYEQYF. CDR3 coding DNA: TGTGCCAGCAGCGATCCGGGACAAGGTACCTACGAGCAGTACTTC.